The 27 T cell receptor beta chains below were found in one sample sequenced in a study of blood T cell repertoires in COVID-19. Measured with immunoSEQ multiplex PCR; TCRdb has only the in-frame clones, and not every one. In the table there are about 300,000 clones, roughly 86% of which are singletons. What was sequenced was PBMCs or T cells enriched from blood (not recorded which). The source of these receptors is a woman aged 45-59 years who had been exposed to COVID-19.

The V and J genes are TRBV5-8 and TRBJ1-1, with D tentatively TRBD1 (5 bases). This CDR3 comprises 13 residues. V was shortened by 3 bases and J by 3 bases, with 9 bases between the two germline ends. Germline CDR1 is SGHTS and CDR2 is YDEGEE. The CDR3 loop reads CASSSRVHTEAFF. CDR3 bases: TGTGCCAGCAGCTCCAGGGTACACACTGAAGCTTTCTTT.

The chain combines TRBV19 with TRBJ2-5; 10 bases fit TRBD2. Germline values: CDR1 LNHDA, CDR2 SQIVND (reference sequence). V lost 7 bases, J lost 4 bases, and 12 bases stayed unmatched. This CDR3 is 16 amino acids long. The CDR3 coding sequence is TGTGCCAGTAATCAGCGGGGGGGCCGAGAAGGAGAGACCCAGTACTTC. Amino acids: CASNQRGGREGETQYF. The whole variable domain, remainder taken from reference TRBV19 and TRBJ2-5, is DGGITQSPKYLFRKEGQNVTLSCEQNLNHDAMYWYRQDPGQGLRLIYYSQIVNDFQKGDIAEGYSVSREKKESFPLTVTSAQKNPTAFYLCASNQRGGREGETQYFGPGTRLLVL.

This rearrangement joins TRBV6-5 to TRBJ1-4, with D possibly matching TRBD1 (6 bases). Germline lookup yields CDR1 MNHEY and CDR2 SVGAGI. Trimming took 6 bases from V and 3 from J, leaving 11 bases between them. This CDR3 spans 14 amino acids. In DNA, the CDR3 is TGTGCCAGCAGCACAGGGTGGGCTAATGAAAAACTGTTTTTT. Amino acid sequence: CASSTGWANEKLFF.

Worth noting for this clone: Different DNA sequences within this sample yield the same CDR3. The chain links TRBV6-4 to TRBJ1-1; tentative D call: TRBD1 (5 bases). The CDR3 length is 13 residues. Per germline, CDR1 MRHNA and CDR2 SNTAGT. Trimming stripped 5 bases from V and 1 base from J, with 8 bases between. CDR3 DNA: TGTGCCAGCAGTCGAACAGGGAACACTGAAGCTTTCTTT. Its protein product is CASSRTGNTEAFF.

The chain carries TRBV16 and TRBJ2-1; no clear D. This CDR3 comprises 14 residues. The ends were cut back, 0 bases at V and 3 bases at J, with 6 bases in the middle. CDR1 is KGHSY and CDR2 is FQNENV in the germline V gene. The CDR3 DNA sequence: TGTGCCAGCAGCCAATCAGTCAGCTACAATGAGCAGTTCTTC. Amino acids: CASSQSVSYNEQFF.

As regards this clone: At the DNA level, this CDR3 is encoded by other sequences in the same sample as well. The rearrangement uses TRBV29-1 and TRBJ1-2; no reliable D call. CDR3 length: 12 amino acids. Looked up from germline, CDR1 is SQVTM and CDR2 is ANQGSEA. Between the trimmed V and J ends, which lost 1 base and 2 bases, there was a span of 5 bases. The CDR3 nucleotides read TGCAGCGTTGAAGCAGAAAACTATGGCTACACCTTC. It is translated as CSVEAENYGYTF.

V and J are TRBV3-1 (or the pseudogene TRBV3-2) and TRBJ2-1; 8 nucleotides line up with TRBD2. CDR3 length: 16 amino acids. The germline V gene has CDR1 LGHDT and CDR2 YNNKEL (reference sequence). J gave up 4 bases and V 4 bases, and 9 bases lay outside the gene matches. The CDR3 loop reads CASSPGLAGVYNEQFF. CDR3 DNA: TGTGCCAGCAGCCCCGGACTAGCCGGTGTTTACAATGAGCAGTTCTTC.

This chain joins TRBV4-2 and TRBJ1-3; possibly TRBD1 for D (5 bases). The CDR3 consists of 16 residues. Trimming removed 2 bases from V and 2 bases from J, with 13 bases in between. Germline lookup yields CDR1 LGHNA and CDR2 YNFKEQ. CDR3 nucleotide sequence: TGTGCCAGCAGCCAAAGGGGAAGGGCAGCTGGAAACACCATATATTTT. Its translation is CASSQRGRAAGNTIYF.

The gene calls are TRBV4-2 and TRBJ2-3, with D possibly TRBD2 on 6 matching bases. Trimming shortened V by 1 base and J by 4 bases, and 12 bases separated the two germline ends. The CDR3 covers 15 residues. Per the germline V gene, CDR1 is LGHNA and CDR2 is YNFKEQ. This chain's CDR3 is CASSQGLLAPDTQYF. The CDR3 DNA reads as TGTGCCAGCAGCCAAGGATTACTAGCCCCAGATACGCAGTATTTT.

This clone was seen at least ten times. The chain employs TRBV5-6 and TRBJ1-4; perhaps TRBD1 as D (5 bases). Trimming left V 2 bases short and J 15 bases short, with 20 bases between. Germline V lookup: CDR1 SGHDT, CDR2 YYEEEE. The CDR3 is 14 amino acids. The chain's CDR3 is CASSFYWQEQGLFF. The CDR3 nucleotides read TGTGCCAGCAGCTTTTATTGGCAGGAGCAGGGCTTGTTTTTT.

The table lists this clone with a count of one. This sequence joins TRBV20-1 and TRBJ1-6, with a possible D match to TRBD1 (5 bases). The germline V gene encodes CDR1 DFQATT and CDR2 SNEGSKA (reference sequence). V gave up 6 bases and J gave up 10 bases, with 10 bases separating them. There are 11 residues in the CDR3. DNA of the CDR3: TGCAGTGCAACAGGAGAATCACCCCTCCACTTT. Its translation is CSATGESPLHF.

A single count supports this clone. This sequence joins TRBV7-8 and TRBJ1-6, with no clear D. Germline V gene data show CDR1 as SGHVS and CDR2 as FQNEAQ. The V and J ends lost 5 bases and 3 bases respectively, with 11 bases between them. CDR3 length equals 15 residues. CDR3 sequence reads: CASSRDRHYNSPLHF. In nucleotides, the CDR3 is TGTGCCAGCAGCCGAGACCGACACTATAATTCACCCCTCCACTTT.

The chain is built from TRBV7-9 and TRBJ2-5, with 7 bases identical to TRBD1. The CDR3 runs 15 residues. V lost 5 bases and J lost 1; bases outside the gene matches: 7. CDR1 SEHNR and CDR2 FQNEAQ come from the germline V gene (reference sequence). CDR3 sequence reads: CASSPFDRVQETQYF. The CDR3 DNA is TGTGCCAGCAGCCCATTCGACAGGGTCCAAGAGACCCAGTACTTC.

As DNA, the CDR3 is TGTGCCAGCAGCTCAACTAGCGGGGCCCCCAATGAGCAGTTCTTC. Translated, it gives CASSSTSGAPNEQFF. V gene TRBV11-2 combines with J gene TRBJ2-1; 10 bases match TRBD2. With 4 bases clipped from V and 6 bases from J, the junction kept 6 bases outside the gene matches. Germline loops: CDR1 SGHAT, CDR2 FQNNGV. This CDR3 has 15 amino acids. The variable domain in full, completed from reference TRBV11-2 and TRBJ2-1, reads EAGVAQSPRYKIIEKRQSVAFWCNPISGHATLYWYQQILGQGPKLLIQFQNNGVVDDSQLPKDRFSAERLKGVDSTLKIQPAKLEDSAVYLCASSSTSGAPNEQFFGPGTRLTVL.

The V call is TRBV6-5, the J call TRBJ1-2; D might be TRBD1 (5 bases). The CDR3 is made up of 13 amino acids. Per germline, CDR1 MNHEY and CDR2 SVGAGI. Trimming left V 5 bases short and J 8 bases short, with 15 bases between. CDR3 nucleotide sequence: TGTGCCAGCAGTCATTCTTCAGGGCGCGGCTACACCTTC. Encoded protein: CASSHSSGRGYTF.

The chain employs TRBV5-6 and TRBJ1-2; D remains ambiguous. Germline lookup yields CDR1 SGHDT and CDR2 YYEEEE. Between the trimmed V and J ends, which lost 4 bases and 0 bases, there was a span of 13 bases. This CDR3 spans 15 amino acids. Here the CDR3 reads CASSPLSPANYGYTF. The DNA of the CDR3 is TGTGCCAGCAGCCCCCTTTCCCCAGCTAACTATGGCTACACCTTC.

The chain links TRBV13 to TRBJ1-2; D not certain. Germline loops: CDR1 PRHDT, CDR2 FYEKMQ (reference sequence). This CDR3 has 14 residues. V lost 1 base to trimming and J lost 1 base, with 7 bases between them. The CDR3 DNA reads as TGTGCCAGCAGCTTAGCGGTCGGTAACTATGGCTACACCTTC. Translated: CASSLAVGNYGYTF. Filled out from reference TRBV13 and TRBJ1-2, the complete variable domain reads AAGVIQSPRHLIKEKRETATLKCYPIPRHDTVYWYQQGPGQDPQFLISFYEKMQSDKGSIPDRFSAQQFSDYHSELNMSSLELGDSALYFCASSLAVGNYGYTFGSGTRLTVV.

V usage is TRBV7-9 and J usage is TRBJ2-5; 7 nucleotides agree with TRBD2. The V and J ends lost 5 bases and 0 bases, in that order; junction bases with no gene match: 3. The germline V gene has CDR1 SEHNR and CDR2 FQNEAQ (reference sequence). This CDR3 spans 14 amino acids. The CDR3 bases are TGTGCCAGCAGCCAACTAGCGCACCAAGAGACCCAGTACTTC. It is translated as CASSQLAHQETQYF.

The chain carries TRBV3-1 (or the pseudogene TRBV3-2) and TRBJ2-1, with unresolved D. Per germline, CDR1 LGHDT and CDR2 YNNKEL (reference sequence). The CDR3 has 14 residues. V was clipped by 2 bases and J by 4 bases, with 9 bases between them. The CDR3 loop is CASSQQQFYNEQFF. The CDR3 DNA sequence: TGTGCCAGCAGCCAACAACAGTTTTACAATGAGCAGTTCTTC.

V and J are TRBV4-1 and TRBJ2-1, with 10 positions matching TRBD2. With V trimmed by 2 bases and J by 3 bases, 7 bases remained unmatched. Germline CDR1 is MGHRA and CDR2 is YSYEKL. The CDR3 has 17 amino acids. CDR3: CASSQNSGGANYNEQFF. The CDR3 region has the DNA TGCGCCAGCAGCCAAAACAGCGGGGGGGCTAACTACAATGAGCAGTTCTTC.

The genes are TRBV24-1 and TRBJ2-5; TRBD2 might be the D (7 bases). CDR3 length: 16 amino acids. The germline CDR1 and CDR2 sequences are KGHDR and SFDVKD. V was cut by 3 bases and J by 4 bases, with 17 bases left in between. The CDR3 loop reads CATSDPGGLGGETQYF. The CDR3, as DNA: TGTGCCACCAGTGATCCGGGGGGCCTAGGGGGAGAGACCCAGTACTTC.

The V call is TRBV30, the J call TRBJ2-3; possibly TRBD2 for D (5 bases). V was trimmed by 0 bases and J by 2 bases, leaving 12 bases between them. In germline, CDR1 is GTSNPN, CDR2 SVGIG (reference sequence). This CDR3 is built from 15 residues. The CDR3 is CAWSVSGINTDTQYF. Written as DNA, the CDR3 is TGTGCCTGGAGTGTAAGCGGAATAAACACAGATACGCAGTATTTT.

The chain's CDR3 is CASSAGQGRSPLHF. CDR3 DNA sequence: TGTGCCAGCAGCGCGGGACAGGGCAGATCACCCCTCCACTTT. J is TRBJ1-6 and V is TRBV5-6, with TRBD1 matching over 9 bases. V trimming: 4 bases; J trimming: 10 bases; junction bases outside the gene matches: 6. The CDR3 sequence is 14 residues long. Per germline, CDR1 SGHDT and CDR2 YYEEEE.

This chain uses TRBV28 with TRBJ2-5; D gene uncertain. Trimming stripped 7 bases from V and 8 bases from J, with 20 bases between. From germline, CDR1 is MDHEN and CDR2 SYDVKM. The CDR3 runs to 14 residues. Here the CDR3 reads CASTRPGRTETQYF. For the CDR3, the DNA is TGTGCCAGCACCCGGCCGGGTCGTACCGAAACCCAGTACTTC.

This chain's CDR3 is CASSLGSGRIPSDYYEQYF. Written as DNA, the CDR3 is TGTGCCAGCAGCTTAGGTTCCGGCAGAATACCGTCAGACTACTACGAGCAGTACTTC. The V gene is TRBV7-9, the J gene TRBJ2-7, with D perhaps matching TRBD2 (5 bases). The CDR3 covers 19 residues. Germline V gene sequence: CDR1 SEHNR, CDR2 FQNEAQ (reference sequence). Trimming stripped 1 base from V and 3 bases from J, with 25 bases between.

This clone appeared a few times. The chain joins TRBV19 to TRBJ1-5, with a possible D match to TRBD1 (5 bases). CDR3 length equals 16 residues. Trimming took 1 base from V and 1 from J, leaving 11 bases between them. The germline V gene has CDR1 LNHDA and CDR2 SQIVND (reference sequence). The CDR3, as DNA: TGTGCCAGTAGTATAGGCCCCAGGGCAAGCAATCAGCCCCAGCATTTT. It yields the protein CASSIGPRASNQPQHF.

The rearrangement links TRBV12-3 or TRBV12-4 to TRBJ1-1; no reliable D call. The CDR3 runs to 13 residues. Trimming left V 6 bases short and J 5 bases short, with 13 bases between. CDR3 region: CASSFGDRTEAFF. The CDR3 DNA reads as TGTGCCAGCAGCTTCGGGGATAGAACTGAAGCTTTCTTT.